A selection of T cell receptor beta chains follows, all from one sample in a study of Ad26.COV2.S vaccination and SARS-CoV-2 variants. Measured with immunoSEQ multiplex PCR; TCRdb has only the in-frame clones, and not every one. The table has some 290,000 clones, about 86% seen once. Sequenced material: peripheral blood, taken in a trial of Ad26.COV2.S vaccine versus placebo. These receptors all come from a person between 18 and 60 years old who received the Ad26.COV2.S COVID-19 vaccine or a placebo. Each CDR3 is given with its conserved first and last residue. A D gene is named only where the DNA matches it firmly. Clone sizes are given selectively: once, few, many, or a class where the clone is expanded.

TRBD1,.,TRBV5-4,TRBJ2-2,CASSPQGVMNTGELFF,TGTGCCAGCAGCCCCCAGGGGGTGATGAACACCGGGGAGCTGTTTTTT
.,.,TRBV30,TRBJ1-5,CAWTTGSSNQPQHF,TGTGCCTGGACGACAGGTTCAAGCAATCAGCCCCAGCATTTT
.,.,TRBV9,TRBJ1-5,CASSVDGQPNQPQHF,TGTGCCAGCAGCGTAGATGGACAGCCCAATCAGCCCCAGCATTTT
.,.,TRBV19,TRBJ1-4,CASAPPGFSNEKLFF,TGTGCCAGTGCTCCCCCGGGATTCTCTAATGAAAAACTGTTTTTT
.,.,TRBV29-1,TRBJ1-4,CSVLQATNEKLFF,TGCAGCGTTTTACAGGCAACTAATGAAAAACTGTTTTTT
TRBD1,.,TRBV5-5,TRBJ2-7,CASSQDRTTYEQYF,TGTGCCAGCAGCCAGGACAGGACAACCTACGAGCAGTACTTC
.,.,TRBV6-2/TRBV6-3,TRBJ2-6,CASSYYRVDGANVLTF,TGTGCCAGCAGTTACTACAGGGTAGACGGGGCCAACGTCCTGACTTTC
.,.,TRBV12-2,TRBJ2-1,CASRLAQWGVPKYEQFF,TGTGCAAGTCGCTTAGCCCAGTGGGGGGTACCTAAATATGAGCAGTTCTTC
TRBD2,.,TRBV25-1,TRBJ2-1,CASSAGEGATIYNEQFF,TGTGCCAGCAGTGCTGGGGAGGGAGCTACCATTTACAATGAGCAGTTCTTC
TRBD1,.,TRBV7-2,TRBJ2-7,CASSPRQGNYEQYF,TGTGCCAGCAGCCCGCGACAGGGTAACTACGAGCAGTACTTC
.,.,TRBV19,TRBJ2-1,CASSINNEQFF,TGTGCCAGTAGTATCAACAATGAGCAGTTCTTC
.,.,TRBV7-2,TRBJ2-5,CASSLGRAETQYF,TGTGCCAGCAGCTTAGGCAGGGCAGAGACCCAGTACTTC
TRBD1,.,TRBV6-5,TRBJ2-5,CASRTSGGDETQYF,TGTGCCAGCAGAACATCAGGGGGCGATGAGACCCAGTACTTC
.,.,TRBV5-1,TRBJ1-1,CASSRSGGKKITEAFF,TGCGCCAGCAGCCGATCGGGGGGTAAAAAGATCACTGAAGCTTTCTTT
.,.,TRBV9,TRBJ2-7,CASSPRAERDEQYF,TGTGCCAGCAGCCCACGTGCCGAGCGAGACGAGCAGTACTTC
.,.,TRBV6-5,TRBJ2-3,CASSRNRALDTQYF,TGTGCCAGCAGTAGAAACAGGGCGTTGGATACGCAGTATTTT
.,.,TRBV20-1,TRBJ2-7,CSARDFGDEYF,TGCAGTGCTAGAGATTTTGGCGACGAGTACTTC
TRBD2,once,TRBV6-5,TRBJ2-1,CASRGTSSFGEQFF,TGTGCCAGCAGGGGGACTAGCTCGTTTGGTGAGCAGTTCTTC
.,.,TRBV19,TRBJ1-4,CASSIKGKLFF,TGTGCCAGTAGTATAAAGGGAAAACTGTTTTTT
TRBD1,.,TRBV6-2/TRBV6-3,TRBJ2-1,CASSYSGQGKVEQFF,TGTGCCAGCAGTTACTCGGGACAGGGTAAGGTAGAGCAGTTCTTC
.,.,TRBV5-6,TRBJ1-2,CASSYTGGDGYTF,TGTGCCAGCAGCTACACTGGAGGGGATGGCTACACCTTC
.,.,TRBV7-9,TRBJ2-3,CASSLDGRADTQYF,TGTGCCAGCAGCTTAGACGGGCGGGCAGATACGCAGTATTTT
.,once,TRBV18,TRBJ2-7,CASSPLAPGPMSSYEQYF,TGTGCCAGCTCACCACTTGCCCCCGGTCCTATGAGCTCCTACGAGCAGTACTTC
.,.,TRBV6-2/TRBV6-3,TRBJ2-1,CASSRGLYNEQFF,TGTGCCAGCAGTAGGGGCCTCTACAATGAGCAGTTCTTC
TRBD2,.,TRBV3-1/TRBV3-2,TRBJ2-3,CASSLTSGSTDTQYF,TGTGCCAGCAGTCTGACTAGCGGAAGCACAGATACGCAGTATTTT
.,few,TRBV19,TRBJ1-1,CASSIPQAVNTEAFF,TGTGCCAGTAGTATCCCCCAGGCGGTGAACACTGAAGCTTTCTTT
TRBD1,.,TRBV9,TRBJ2-5,CASSPRTGEETQYF,TGTGCCAGCAGCCCCAGGACAGGGGAGGAGACCCAGTACTTC
TRBD1,.,TRBV5-1,TRBJ2-2,CASSFTGVDTGELFF,TGCGCCAGCAGCTTTACAGGGGTGGACACCGGGGAGCTGTTTTTT
TRBD2,.,TRBV7-2,TRBJ2-7,CASSVEGLAGIYEQYF,TGTGCCAGCAGCGTAGAAGGACTAGCGGGGATTTACGAGCAGTACTTC
.,few,TRBV14,TRBJ1-3,CASSPANLRGVRGPSGNTIYF,TGTGCCAGCAGCCCGGCCAACCTTCGTGGGGTTAGGGGCCCCTCTGGAAACACCATATATTTT
.,.,TRBV11-2,TRBJ2-1,CASSLGSEQFF,TGTGCCAGCAGCTTAGGGTCTGAGCAGTTCTTC
TRBD1,.,TRBV6-6,TRBJ1-4,CASSWGQTEKLFF,TGTGCCAGCAGCTGGGGACAGACAGAAAAACTGTTTTTT
TRBD2,.,TRBV6-2/TRBV6-3,TRBJ2-4,CASSGPSGGKNIQYF,TGTGCCAGCAGTGGCCCTAGCGGGGGAAAAAACATTCAGTACTTC
TRBD1,.,TRBV9,TRBJ2-3,CASSADRATDTQYF,TGTGCCAGCAGCGCGGACAGGGCCACAGATACGCAGTATTTT
TRBD2,.,TRBV24-1,TRBJ2-1,CATSDPSLAGGLNEQFF,TGTGCCACCAGTGATCCGTCCCTAGCGGGGGGGCTCAATGAGCAGTTCTTC
TRBD1,.,TRBV5-1,TRBJ1-1,CASSNLQGTTEAFF,TGCGCCAGCAGCAACCTACAGGGGACCACTGAAGCTTTCTTT
TRBD2,.,TRBV2,TRBJ2-5,CASTGQRGGQETQYF,TGTGCCAGTACGGGGCAGCGGGGGGGTCAAGAGACCCAGTACTTC
.,.,TRBV11-2,TRBJ1-2,CASSLERVLGYTF,TGTGCCAGCAGCTTAGAACGAGTGCTTGGCTACACCTTC
TRBD1,.,TRBV2,TRBJ2-6,CASSEDPDRASSGANVLTF,TGTGCCAGCAGTGAAGACCCGGACAGGGCAAGCTCTGGGGCCAACGTCCTGACTTTC
.,.,TRBV5-1,TRBJ1-4,CASSLAGQTEEKLFF,TGCGCCAGCAGCTTGGCCGGACAGACAGAAGAAAAACTGTTTTTT
.,.,TRBV11-3,TRBJ2-3,CASSLGGRYTDTQYF,TGTGCCAGCAGCTTAGGGGGACGCTACACAGATACGCAGTATTTT
.,.,TRBV5-1,TRBJ2-1,CASSLVAGTANEQFF,TGCGCCAGCAGCTTGGTCGCAGGGACGGCCAATGAGCAGTTCTTC
TRBD2,once,TRBV10-3,TRBJ2-1,CASGGGLSSYNEQFF,TGTGCCTCGGGGGGGGGACTAAGCTCCTACAATGAGCAGTTCTTC
.,.,TRBV5-1,TRBJ1-1,CASSQTRGTEAFF,TGCGCCAGCAGCCAGACTAGGGGCACTGAAGCTTTCTTT
.,once,TRBV29-1,TRBJ2-5,CSVTFQETQYF,TGCAGCGTAACCTTCCAAGAGACCCAGTACTTC
TRBD1,.,TRBV7-2,TRBJ1-1,CASSLAGGGSEAFF,TGTGCCAGCAGCTTAGCAGGGGGCGGGAGTGAAGCTTTCTTT
TRBD1,.,TRBV6-5,TRBJ1-6,CASGKGQGSSPLHF,TGTGCCAGCGGTAAGGGACAGGGTTCCTCACCCCTCCACTTT
.,.,TRBV19,TRBJ1-1,CASSIGRAGDEAFF,TGTGCCAGTAGTATAGGCCGCGCCGGCGATGAAGCTTTCTTT
.,.,TRBV21-1,TRBJ2-7,CASSKDPRGDPYEQYF,TGTGCCAGCAGCAAAGACCCACGGGGGGATCCCTACGAGCAGTACTTC
.,.,TRBV4-1,TRBJ2-3,CASSQSPGGDTQYF,TGCGCCAGCAGCCAGTCACCAGGAGGGGATACGCAGTATTTT
.,once,TRBV21-1,TRBJ2-6,CAIRGGQGSGANVLTF,TGTGCCATCCGGGGCGGCCAGGGCTCTGGGGCCAACGTCCTGACTTTC
.,.,TRBV5-1,TRBJ2-1,CASSLVRFSPSSYNEQFF,TGCGCCAGCAGCTTGGTCCGTTTCAGTCCTAGCTCCTACAATGAGCAGTTCTTC
.,.,TRBV14,TRBJ2-2,CASSQVVNTGELFF,TGTGCCAGCAGCCAAGTGGTGAACACCGGGGAGCTGTTTTTT
.,.,TRBV10-3,TRBJ1-5,CAISRGDQPQHF,TGTGCCATCAGTAGGGGAGACCAGCCCCAGCATTTT
.,.,TRBV5-1,TRBJ2-3,CASSKGPTAVVITDTQYF,TGCGCCAGCAGCAAGGGCCCGACGGCGGTGGTCATCACAGATACGCAGTATTTT
.,.,TRBV6-6,TRBJ1-6,CASSYGQSYNSPLHF,TGTGCCAGCAGTTACGGGCAATCCTATAATTCACCCCTCCACTTT
.,.,TRBV18,TRBJ1-5,CASSLMAGAIGNQPQHF,TGTGCCAGCTCACTCATGGCGGGGGCGATTGGCAATCAGCCCCAGCATTTT
.,.,TRBV7-8,TRBJ1-3,CASSRDPGNTIYF,TGTGCCAGCAGCCGGGACCCTGGAAACACCATATATTTT
TRBD1,once,TRBV6-1,TRBJ1-2,CASSERGPKGAGYGYTF,TGTGCCAGCAGTGAAAGGGGTCCGAAGGGGGCTGGATATGGCTACACCTTC